The following is a T cell receptor beta chain sequence with its context. The antigen is undetermined. Unexposed donor CD4+ T cells date from about 2011-2018, before the COVID-19 pandemic. The cells were cultured for over eight days before CD4+ T cells were isolated. The CDR3 is 16 amino acids. Trimming removed 5 bases from V and 3 bases from J, with 20 bases in between. The sample belongs to a study of CD4 T cells in relation to SARS-CoV-2 and coronaviruses. The table came from immunoSEQ multiplex PCR; TCRdb's copy has only in-frame clones and leaves some out. The sample includes about 19,000 clones, 77% of them seen just once.

Sequencing was carried out using CD4+ T cells from PBMCs, cultured in vitro. The TCR originated in a human donor in good health. The chain carries TRBV23-1 and TRBJ2-7, with unresolved D. TRBV23-1 is treated as an ORF (open reading frame) with a function not yet certain. This chain's CDR3 is CASSLPYPPRGYEQYF. The CDR3 DNA reads as TGCGCCAGCAGTTTACCCTATCCTCCACGAGGCTACGAGCAGTACTTC.